The 16 T cell receptor beta chains below come from one sample, sequenced in a study of identical twins (dated by TCRdb to about 2016). Libraries were constructed by 5' RACE. The listed sequencing device is Illumina HiSeq 2000. TCRdb handled the public reads itself, with Q25 trimming in fastp and clone calling in MiXCR, and kept productive beta chains. Merged by CDR3 protein, the rows form single entries marked with the most common genes and DNA. A total of about 150,000 distinct CDR3 sequences appear in this sample, 3% to 4.5% of them only once. The ten largest clones add up to around 8% of the sample. Sequences were obtained from memory T cells sorted from blood. Taken with the paper, the label for cell subset or site translates to: CD45RO+ enriched T cells. Source of these receptors: a young man in good health.

This clonotype showed up many times. CDR3: CASSLVDRASEAFF. The DNA of the CDR3 is TGTGCCAGCAGCCTCGTGGACAGGGCCTCCGAAGCTTTCTTT. The gene calls are TRBV11-2 and TRBJ1-1; 8 nucleotides agree with TRBD1. Germline V gene data show CDR1 as SGHAT and CDR2 as FQNNGV. This CDR3 has 14 amino acids. J lost 8 bases, V lost 5 bases, and 10 bases had no gene match.

This clonotype has only a few counts. CDR3 nucleotides: TGTGCCAGCAGCTTGGGCGGGACGGGAAACACTGAAGCTTTCTTT. Protein sequence: CASSLGGTGNTEAFF. The chain carries TRBV5-4 and TRBJ1-1; TRBD1 is a possible D gene (5 bases). Germline CDR1 reads SGHNT; CDR2 reads YYREEE (reference sequence). The CDR3 runs to 15 residues. Trimming removed 0 bases from V and 2 bases from J, with 11 bases in between.

This clonotype has a count of ten or more. The chain links TRBV20-1 to TRBJ2-5, with 9 nucleotides matching TRBD2. Germline V CDR1 and CDR2: DFQATT, SNEGSKA (reference sequence). The CDR3 sequence is 16 residues long. Unmatched junction bases numbered 13, after V lost 3 bases and J lost 5 bases. CDR3 DNA: TGCAGTGCTAGTTGGCGGGAGGGCCTAGGCCAGGAGACCCAGTACTTC. The encoded protein is CSASWREGLGQETQYF.

This clonotype was recorded at least ten times. This chain connects TRBV12-5 to TRBJ1-1; D gene uncertain. Deletions cut 1 base from V and 7 bases from J, with 10 bases between. The CDR3 runs 13 residues. CDR1 is LGHNT, CDR2 FRNRAP, per germline. Here the CDR3 reads CASGLDPTLEAFF. CDR3 nucleotides: TGTGCTAGTGGTTTGGATCCGACACTTGAAGCTTTCTTT. The full variable domain, rest sourced from reference TRBV12-5 and TRBJ1-1, is DARVTQTPRHKVTEMGQEVTMRCQPILGHNTVFWYRQTMMQGLELLAYFRNRAPLDDSGMPKDRFSAEMPDATLATLKIQPSEPRDSAVYFCASGLDPTLEAFFGQGTRLTVV.

This clonotype has a count of ten or more. This chain links TRBV11-2 with TRBJ1-1; D is unresolved. There are 13 residues in the CDR3. Germline CDR1 SGHAT, CDR2 FQNNGV. Trimming pared 1 base from V and 11 bases from J, leaving 14 bases between. The CDR3 sequence is CASSLGPEAVAFF. CDR3 bases: TGTGCCAGCAGCTTAGGGCCAGAGGCTGTCGCTTTCTTT. Variable domain in full (rest from reference TRBV11-2 and TRBJ1-1): EAGVAQSPRYKIIEKRQSVAFWCNPISGHATLYWYQQILGQGPKLLIQFQNNGVVDDSQLPKDRFSAERLKGVDSTLKIQPAKLEDSAVYLCASSLGPEAVAFFGQGTRLTVV.

This clonotype was detected a few times. The V call is TRBV20-1, the J call TRBJ2-4, with TRBD1 matching 8 bases. The CDR3 covers 13 residues. From germline, CDR1 is DFQATT and CDR2 SNEGSKA (reference sequence). V gave up 4 bases and J gave up 6 bases; unmatched junction bases: 5. DNA for the CDR3: TGCAGTGCTATTCGGACAGGGTCAAACATTCAGTACTTC. This gives the protein CSAIRTGSNIQYF.

This clonotype occurred many times. This chain links TRBV5-5 with TRBJ1-1; D is undetermined. CDR1 and CDR2 (germline): SGHKS, YYEKEE (reference sequence). The CDR3 contains 14 residues. Trimming took 0 bases from V and 0 from J, leaving 6 bases between them. This CDR3 reads CASSLDGLNTEAFF. The CDR3 DNA sequence: TGTGCCAGCAGCTTGGATGGACTGAACACTGAAGCTTTCTTT.

In this sample, this clonotype turned up many times. The chain recombines TRBV12-3 or TRBV12-4 with TRBJ2-3, with 13 positions matching TRBD2. This CDR3 has 15 amino acids. J lost 4 bases, V lost 6 bases, and 4 bases had no gene match. CDR3 loop: CASSPGLAGPDTQYF. CDR3 sequence (DNA): TGTGCCAGCAGCCCGGGACTAGCGGGACCAGATACGCAGTATTTT.

This clonotype was detected many times. The chain carries TRBV20-1 and TRBJ2-5; TRBD1 aligns across 9 bases. The CDR3 is 13 residues long. Trimming at V came to 5 bases and at J to 5 bases, leaving 6 bases not matched to a gene. The germline CDR1 and CDR2 sequences are DFQATT and SNEGSKA (reference sequence). CDR3 DNA sequence: TGCAGTGCTCGGACAGGGGTGAGGGAGACCCAGTACTTC. Residues: CSARTGVRETQYF.

This clonotype was seen ten or more times. The J gene is TRBJ2-7, the V gene TRBV20-1; 8 bases agree with TRBD2. The CDR3 totals 13 residues. V gave up 5 bases and J gave up 5 bases; unmatched junction bases: 8. Germline values: CDR1 DFQATT, CDR2 SNEGSKA (reference sequence). This CDR3 is CSAPRSGRNEQYF. CDR3 coding DNA: TGCAGTGCTCCCCGCAGCGGGAGAAACGAGCAGTACTTC.

This clonotype was detected many times. The chain has TRBV2 and TRBJ2-5; 11 bases are shared with TRBD1. The V segment lost 6 bases and the J segment 4 bases; nucleotides outside the gene matches: 4. From germline, CDR1 is SNHLY and CDR2 FYNNEI. The CDR3 extends over 14 amino acids. The CDR3 is CASSEGTGGETQYF. The CDR3 nucleotides read TGTGCCAGCAGCGAGGGGACAGGGGGAGAGACCCAGTACTTC.

This clonotype was seen at least ten times. The rearrangement uses TRBV7-7 and TRBJ2-2, with a possible D match to TRBD2 (5 bases). The length of the CDR3 is 14 residues. V lost 11 bases to trimming and J lost 0 bases, with 13 bases between them. CDR1 is SSHAT, CDR2 FNYEAQ, per germline (reference sequence). The CDR3 sequence is CAVREIANTGELFF. In DNA form, the CDR3 reads TGTGCCGTGAGGGAGATCGCGAACACCGGGGAGCTGTTTTTT.

This clonotype was detected many times. In DNA, the CDR3 is TGCGCCAGCAGCTTGGGACAGTGGGAAAAACTGTTTTTT. It specifies CASSLGQWEKLFF. V usage is TRBV5-1 and J usage is TRBJ1-4; D possibly corresponds to TRBD1 (5 bases). Trimming stripped 0 bases from V and 8 bases from J, with 8 bases between. This CDR3 has 13 amino acids. The V gene's germline CDR1 is SGHRS and CDR2 YFSETQ.

This clonotype was recorded a few times. The rearrangement joins TRBV5-1 to TRBJ2-1; 8 bases are a match to TRBD1. Germline V gives CDR1 SGHRS, CDR2 YFSETQ. Unmatched junction bases numbered 3, after V lost 4 bases and J lost 6 bases. The CDR3 spans 13 residues. The CDR3 DNA follows: TGCGCCAGCAGCCGGACAGGGATCAATGAGCAGTTCTTC. It specifies CASSRTGINEQFF.

This clonotype was found many times. The chain uses TRBV9 and TRBJ2-1; D ambiguous. In germline, CDR1 is SGDLS, CDR2 YYNGEE. The CDR3 runs 14 residues. Trimming stripped 0 bases from V and 6 bases from J, with 10 bases between. The CDR3 sequence is CASSVAGGPNEQFF. Here the CDR3 DNA reads TGTGCCAGCAGCGTAGCGGGTGGTCCCAATGAGCAGTTCTTC.

The chain has TRBV9 and TRBJ2-3; 10 nucleotides match TRBD1. Germline CDR1 reads SGDLS; CDR2 reads YYNGEE. J was trimmed by 0 bases and V by 2 bases; bases with no gene match: 3. The CDR3 covers 16 residues. The CDR3 here is CASSVSGQGSTDTQYF. CDR3 nucleotide sequence: TGTGCCAGCAGCGTGTCGGGACAGGGGAGCACAGATACGCAGTATTTT.